These 27 T cell receptor beta chains came from one sample sequenced in a study of blood T cell repertoires in COVID-19. Profiled with immunoSEQ multiplex PCR; TCRdb holds only in-frame clones, not every one. The sample carries hundreds of thousands of clones, just over 85% recorded once. Sequenced: PBMCs or T cells enriched from blood (not recorded which). The source of these receptors is a man in his forties who had recovered from COVID-19.

The chain couples TRBV5-4 to TRBJ1-3; D might be TRBD1 (5 bases). The CDR3 is 15 amino acids. V was cut by 1 base and J by 0 bases, with 8 bases left in between. CDR1 is SGHNT, CDR2 YYREEE, per germline (reference sequence). The DNA of the CDR3 is TGTGCCAGCAGCTTGAGACAGAGCTCTGGAAACACCATATATTTT. This encodes CASSLRQSSGNTIYF.

The rearrangement uses TRBV19 and TRBJ1-2, with D possibly TRBD1 on 5 matching bases. Looked up from germline, CDR1 is LNHDA and CDR2 is SQIVND (reference sequence). V lost 6 bases and J 0 bases, leaving 8 bases between the germline ends. The CDR3 has 13 residues. CDR3 protein: CASSDSPNYGYTF. The DNA of the CDR3 is TGTGCCAGTAGCGACAGTCCTAACTATGGCTACACCTTC.

The V call is TRBV24-1, the J call TRBJ2-1; perhaps TRBD2 as D (6 bases). The germline V gene has CDR1 KGHDR and CDR2 SFDVKD. The CDR3 runs 16 residues. The V gene lost 0 bases and the J gene lost 5 bases, with 13 bases spanning the gap. The CDR3 DNA follows: TGTGCCACCAGTGATTTGGGCGGAGGGCCCCACAATGAGCAGTTCTTC. Its protein is CATSDLGGGPHNEQFF.

The chain combines TRBV7-2 with TRBJ2-3; 10 bases are a match to TRBD2. The ends lost 1 base at V and 2 bases at J; junction bases unmatched: 6. The CDR3 covers 17 residues. CDR1 and CDR2 from the germline V gene are SGHTA and FQGNSA. CDR3 DNA sequence: TGTGCCAGCAGCTTAGTTCTGAGCGGGGGGGCCACAGATACGCAGTATTTT. Translating gives CASSLVLSGGATDTQYF.

J is TRBJ1-6 and V is TRBV28; perhaps TRBD1 as D (6 bases). Germline V gene data show CDR1 as MDHEN and CDR2 as SYDVKM. V lost 5 bases, J lost 7 bases, and 15 bases lay in between. The CDR3 has 15 residues. CDR3 amino acids: CASSASGHPNSPLHF. The CDR3 coding sequence is TGTGCCAGCAGTGCATCGGGACACCCGAATTCACCCCTCCACTTT.

This rearrangement joins TRBV5-1 to TRBJ1-3, with D hard to call. The CDR3 is 15 residues long. V was cut by 0 bases and J by 0 bases, with 7 bases left in between. Per germline, CDR1 SGHRS and CDR2 YFSETQ. CDR3 loop: CASSLVYGSGNTIYF. The CDR3 region has the DNA TGCGCCAGCAGCTTGGTCTACGGCTCTGGAAACACCATATATTTT.

The rearrangement uses TRBV19 and TRBJ2-7; D not resolved. Germline V gene data show CDR1 as LNHDA and CDR2 as SQIVND (reference sequence). V lost 0 bases and J 0 bases, leaving 3 bases between the germline ends. The CDR3 sequence is 13 residues long. CDR3 coding DNA: TGTGCCAGTAGTATAGACTCCTCCTACGAGCAGTACTTC. Its translation is CASSIDSSYEQYF.

This sequence joins TRBV5-5 and TRBJ2-5; D is possibly TRBD1 (5 bases). V lost 3 bases and J lost 5, with 17 bases in between. This CDR3 has 15 residues. The germline CDR1 and CDR2 sequences are SGHKS and YYEKEE (reference sequence). This CDR3 is CASSSRGHADETQYF. DNA for the CDR3: TGTGCCAGCAGCTCCCGTGGACATGCGGACGAGACCCAGTACTTC. The full variable domain, in which reference TRBV5-5 and TRBJ2-5 provide the parts outside the CDR3, is DAGVTQSPTHLIKTRGQQVTLRCSPISGHKSVSWYQQVLGQGPQFIFQYYEKEERGRGNFPDRFSARQFPNYSSELNVNALLLGDSALYLCASSSRGHADETQYFGPGTRLLVL.

V is TRBV14 and J is TRBJ2-3; 11 positions agree with TRBD1. J was trimmed by 6 bases and V by 2 bases; bases with no gene match: 10. CDR1 is SGHDN, CDR2 FVKESK, per germline. This CDR3 spans 17 amino acids. The CDR3 DNA reads as TGTGCCAGCAGCCAACTCCCAGGACAGGGGGCAAACGATACGCAGTATTTT. Encoded protein: CASSQLPGQGANDTQYF.

The J gene is TRBJ2-1, the V gene TRBV28; 11 bases are a match to TRBD2. This CDR3 has 16 residues. Germline values: CDR1 MDHEN, CDR2 SYDVKM. V trimming: 6 bases; J trimming: 7 bases; junction bases outside the gene matches: 11. CDR3 sequence reads: CASSWPGLAVANEQFF. CDR3 DNA: TGTGCCAGCAGCTGGCCGGGACTAGCGGTCGCAAATGAGCAGTTCTTC.

The V call is TRBV7-2, the J call TRBJ2-7; D unclear. This CDR3 comprises 13 residues. V lost 1 base and J lost 6, with 10 bases in between. Germline CDR1 is SGHTA and CDR2 is FQGNSA. CDR3 protein: CASSLGQALEQYF. In nucleotides, the CDR3 is TGTGCCAGCAGCTTAGGTCAGGCCCTCGAGCAGTACTTC. The full variable domain, with the rest looked up from reference TRBV7-2 and TRBJ2-7, is GAGVSQSPSNKVTEKGKDVELRCDPISGHTALYWYRQSLGQGLEFLIYFQGNSAPDKSGLPSDRFSAERTGGSVSTLTIQRTQQEDSAVYLCASSLGQALEQYFGPGTRLTVT.

The rearrangement joins TRBV11-3 to TRBJ2-5; D unresolved. The CDR3 has 14 amino acids. In germline, CDR1 is SGHNT, CDR2 YENEEA. V lost 5 bases and J lost 2, with 12 bases in between. The CDR3 loop is CASSPTPYQETQYF. In nucleotides, the CDR3 is TGTGCCAGCAGCCCCACCCCCTATCAAGAGACCCAGTACTTC.

This rearrangement joins TRBV4-3 to TRBJ2-3; 9 bases line up with TRBD2. The CDR3 covers 17 residues. The germline CDR1 and CDR2 sequences are LGHNA and YSLEER. Trimming removed 2 bases from V and 2 bases from J; junction bases left unmatched: 8. CDR3 nucleotides: TGCGCCAGCAGCCAACAAGTAGCGGGGGAGACCACAGATACGCAGTATTTT. Translating it yields CASSQQVAGETTDTQYF.

The table lists this clone with a count of one. The CDR3 sequence is CASSYGGGQSYNEQFF. In nucleotides, the CDR3 is TGTGCCAGCAGCTACGGCGGGGGCCAGTCCTACAATGAGCAGTTCTTC. V gene TRBV5-4 combines with J gene TRBJ2-1; D perhaps matches TRBD2 (7 bases). The V gene's germline CDR1 is SGHNT and CDR2 YYREEE (reference sequence). V lost 3 bases to trimming and J lost 1 base, with 14 bases between them. The CDR3 totals 16 residues. Using reference TRBV5-4 and TRBJ2-1 for the parts outside the CDR3, the full variable domain is ETGVTQSPTHLIKTRGQQVTLRCSSQSGHNTVSWYQQALGQGPQFIFQYYREEENGRGNFPPRFSGLQFPNYSSELNVNALELDDSALYLCASSYGGGQSYNEQFFGPGTRLTVL.

This clone was seen once. V gene TRBV5-1 combines with J gene TRBJ1-6; 9 positions agree with TRBD1. Germline trimming cut 4 bases from V and 7 bases from J; bases unmatched to any gene: 9. This CDR3 has 16 residues. The V gene's germline CDR1 is SGHRS and CDR2 YFSETQ. The CDR3 loop is CASSRGLGQGNSPLHF. The CDR3 coding sequence is TGCGCCAGCAGCCGCGGGTTGGGACAGGGAAATTCACCCCTCCACTTT.

J is TRBJ2-7 and V is TRBV28, with 9 positions matching TRBD1. The CDR3 contains 13 residues. Trimming at V came to 5 bases and at J to 3 bases, leaving 2 bases not matched to a gene. Germline V gives CDR1 MDHEN, CDR2 SYDVKM. CDR3 DNA sequence: TGTGCCAGCAGTCCGGGACAGGGCTACGAGCAGTACTTC. Translated: CASSPGQGYEQYF.

The rearrangement links TRBV18 to TRBJ1-1, with 9 bases identical to TRBD1. Trimming cost V 4 bases and J 5 bases; bases outside gene matches: 2. Germline CDR1 reads KGHSH; CDR2 reads LQKENI. The CDR3 runs 13 residues. CDR3 in amino acids: CASSLGQGTEAFF. For the CDR3, the DNA is TGTGCCAGCTCACTAGGACAGGGGACTGAAGCTTTCTTT.

The chain has TRBV27 and TRBJ1-1, with a weak D call TRBD1 (6 bases). V shed 7 bases and J shed 4 bases, with 16 bases lying between them. The CDR3 is 14 amino acids. From germline, CDR1 is MNHEY and CDR2 SMNVEV (reference sequence). The CDR3 DNA reads as TGTGCCAGCACCAGGGGACCTACCCCCACTGAAGCTTTCTTT. It is translated as CASTRGPTPTEAFF.

This clone was observed a single time. The V call is TRBV6-5, the J call TRBJ2-3; D remains ambiguous. This CDR3 contains 12 residues. Between the trimmed V and J ends, which lost 7 bases and 2 bases, there was a span of 7 bases. Germline values: CDR1 MNHEY, CDR2 SVGAGI. CDR3 in amino acids: CASKETTDTQYF. DNA of the CDR3: TGTGCCAGCAAGGAGACCACAGATACGCAGTATTTT.

The genes are TRBV11-3 and TRBJ2-5, with D perhaps TRBD1 (6 bases). This CDR3 comprises 14 residues. Germline V gene lookup returns CDR1 SGHNT and CDR2 YENEEA. Trimming took 1 base from V and 4 from J, leaving 10 bases between them. The CDR3 loop reads CASSLGTGTETQYF. The CDR3 nucleotides read TGTGCCAGCAGCTTAGGAACAGGGACAGAGACCCAGTACTTC.

This sequence joins TRBV20-1 and TRBJ1-2, with TRBD1 identical over 9 bases. J gave up 3 bases and V 7 bases, and 0 bases lay outside the gene matches. The germline gives CDR1 DFQATT, CDR2 SNEGSKA (reference sequence). The CDR3 is made up of 11 amino acids. CDR3 nucleotides: TGCAGTGGACAGGGGGACTATGGCTACACCTTC. Its protein product is CSGQGDYGYTF.

This rearrangement joins TRBV19 to TRBJ1-1, with no clear D. This CDR3 has 13 amino acids. Germline V CDR1 and CDR2: LNHDA, SQIVND (reference sequence). The V gene lost 6 bases and the J gene lost 1 base, with 9 bases spanning the gap. In DNA form, the CDR3 reads TGTGCCAGTAGCTCACGGAGGAACACTGAAGCTTTCTTT. Its translation: CASSSRRNTEAFF.

The chain is built from TRBV4-2 and TRBJ2-7; D remains unclear. The ends were cut back, 0 bases at V and 3 bases at J, with 9 bases in the middle. The CDR3 has 14 residues. Germline loops: CDR1 LGHNA, CDR2 YNFKEQ. Written as DNA, the CDR3 is TGTGCCAGCAGCCAAGAAGCCCGAGGCTACGAGCAGTACTTC. It is translated as CASSQEARGYEQYF.

The V gene is TRBV27, the J gene TRBJ2-5; 10 positions match TRBD1. The CDR3 totals 18 residues. The germline V gene has CDR1 MNHEY and CDR2 SMNVEV (reference sequence). V was pared by 7 bases and J by 5 bases, with 19 bases of the junction left unmatched. The CDR3 coding sequence is TGTGCCAGCAACACCCTCCGGGCGCTGACAGGGGGCGCCGAGACCCAGTACTTC. Residues: CASNTLRALTGGAETQYF.

This clone appeared a single time. CDR3 in amino acids: CAWQTGVEGEKLFF. In DNA form, the CDR3 reads TGTGCCTGGCAGACAGGGGTAGAGGGTGAAAAACTGTTTTTT. The chain has TRBV30 and TRBJ1-4; TRBD1 matches at 8 bases. With 5 bases clipped from V and 7 bases from J, the junction kept 9 bases outside the gene matches. The germline V gene has CDR1 GTSNPN and CDR2 SVGIG (reference sequence). This CDR3 has 14 residues. The variable domain in full, completed from reference TRBV30 and TRBJ1-4, reads SQTIHQWPATLVQPVGSPLSLECTVEGTSNPNLYWYRQAAGRGLQLLFYSVGIGQISSEVPQNLSASRPQDRQFILSSKKLLLSDSGFYLCAWQTGVEGEKLFFGSGTQLSVL.

V gene TRBV28 combines with J gene TRBJ2-1; TRBD2 agrees at 7 bases. Unmatched junction bases numbered 2, after V lost 1 base and J lost 5 bases. This CDR3 comprises 14 residues. From germline, CDR1 is MDHEN and CDR2 SYDVKM. CDR3 in amino acids: CASSLYTSDNEQFF. The CDR3 region has the DNA TGTGCCAGCAGTTTATATACTAGCGACAATGAGCAGTTCTTC.

This clone was seen a single time. The J gene is TRBJ1-6, the V gene TRBV5-6; TRBD1 is a possible D gene (6 bases). The CDR3 length is 15 residues. Between the trimmed V and J ends, which lost 3 bases and 4 bases, there was a span of 11 bases. CDR1 and CDR2 (germline): SGHDT, YYEEEE. This chain's CDR3 is CASSYEGGYNSPLHF. In DNA, the CDR3 is TGTGCCAGCAGCTATGAGGGGGGGTATAATTCACCCCTCCACTTT.